This entry is about one T cell receptor (beta chain). The data were taken from a study of response to subunit inactivated influenza vaccine. MiXCR was run by TCRdb on the RT-PCR reads, yielding one entry per CDR3 protein. This table holds under 800,000 distinct CDR3 sequences, approximately 15% found once. There are 16 residues in the CDR3. Per the germline V gene, CDR1 is LNHNV and CDR2 is YYDKDF (reference sequence). V was trimmed by 1 base and J by 1 base, leaving 12 bases between them. The chain has TRBV15 and TRBJ2-3; tentatively, D is TRBD1 or TRBD2 (5 bases each). This sequence originates from a man aged 45 to 65 who received an inactivated influenza vaccine. Sequencing used PBMCs from blood, obtained less than 15 days before vaccination. DNA for the CDR3: TGTGCCACCAGCAGAGGGGTGGGGACGGGCACAGATACGCAGTATTTT. Translated, it gives CATSRGVGTGTDTQYF.